This T cell receptor (beta chain) originates from a study of blood T cell repertoires in COVID-19. How the authors handled the data: Amplifying reference gene primers gave estimates of nucleated cell counts. The protocol was immunoSEQ multiplex PCR, while the TCRdb copy is restricted to in-frame clones and leaves out a portion. V and J calls and clone size are as listed in that table; D and trimming were resolved from the DNA. This table has under 45,000 clones, around three quarters appearing once. With 5 bases removed from V and 5 bases from J, the gap between germline ends came to 15 bases. Germline V CDR1 and CDR2: LNHDA, SQIVND (reference sequence). This CDR3 region has 14 residues.

Sequenced sample: peripheral blood. The clonotype comes from a man at least 80 years old with acute or convalescent COVID-19. V usage is TRBV19 and J usage is TRBJ1-1; maybe TRBD1 (6 bases). The CDR3 DNA reads as TGTGCCAGTAGTTTACAGGGACCCACGACTGAAGCTTTCTTT. This sequence encodes CASSLQGPTTEAFF.